Below are 23 T cell receptor beta chains sequenced from a single sample in a study of blood T cell repertoires in COVID-19. Here immunoSEQ multiplex PCR was the method, and the copy in TCRdb shows in-frame clones only, minus some. Among tens of thousands of clones listed, 79% were seen once. The sequenced material came from peripheral blood. The receptors come from a woman over 75 with active or convalescent COVID-19.

The J gene is TRBJ2-1, the V gene TRBV13, with 9 nucleotides matching TRBD2. Germline V lookup: CDR1 PRHDT, CDR2 FYEKMQ (reference sequence). V gave up 6 bases and J gave up 2 bases; unmatched junction bases: 5. CDR3 length equals 15 residues. The CDR3 loop reads CASSQAGGTYNEQFF. CDR3 bases: TGTGCCAGCAGTCAAGCGGGGGGTACCTACAATGAGCAGTTCTTC.

The CDR3 DNA reads TGTGCCACACAAACTAGCGGGAGACTCGGGGAGCTGTTTTTT. Translation: CATQTSGRLGELFF. The chain has TRBV19 and TRBJ2-2; TRBD2 aligns across 11 bases. This CDR3 region has 14 residues. V lost 10 bases to trimming and J lost 7 bases; unmatched junction nucleotides: 8. From germline, CDR1 is LNHDA and CDR2 SQIVND (reference sequence).

A few counts support this clone. The chain has TRBV19 and TRBJ2-3; 10 positions match TRBD1. V dropped 4 bases and J dropped 6; count of bases not matched to a gene: 4. CDR3 length equals 14 residues. Germline values: CDR1 LNHDA, CDR2 SQIVND (reference sequence). The CDR3 protein is CASSTRQGADTQYF. The DNA for the CDR3 is TGTGCCAGTAGTACCCGACAGGGGGCGGATACGCAGTATTTT.

The chain couples TRBV27 to TRBJ1-1, with TRBD1 as a possible D gene (5 bases). The length of the CDR3 is 17 residues. The germline V gene encodes CDR1 MNHEY and CDR2 SMNVEV (reference sequence). Trimming left V 8 bases short and J 6 bases short, with 28 bases between. Here the CDR3 DNA reads TGTGCCAGCCAACCTATGTTCGGACAACCTCGTGGGGCTGAAGCTTTCTTT. This codes for CASQPMFGQPRGAEAFF.

This chain connects TRBV28 to TRBJ2-5; possible D gene TRBD2, 6 bases. CDR1 is MDHEN and CDR2 is SYDVKM in the germline V gene. The CDR3 has 15 residues. Trimming cost V 5 bases and J 2 bases, with 15 bases left between them. CDR3: CASSPRLSGQETQYF. In nucleotides, the CDR3 is TGTGCCAGCAGTCCGCGGTTGAGCGGGCAAGAGACCCAGTACTTC.

The J gene is TRBJ1-1, the V gene TRBV18; D gene unclear. Germline V gene data show CDR1 as KGHSH and CDR2 as LQKENI. Trimming took 3 bases from V and 4 from J, leaving 9 bases between them. This CDR3 has 13 amino acids. The CDR3 protein is CASSPVGSTEAFF. Written as DNA, the CDR3 is TGTGCCAGCTCACCCGTGGGGAGCACTGAAGCTTTCTTT.

This rearrangement joins TRBV4-1 to TRBJ2-1; possibly TRBD2 for D (5 bases). Germline CDR1 and CDR2: MGHRA and YSYEKL. This CDR3 region has 14 residues. V was clipped by 4 bases and J by 5 bases, with 12 bases between them. DNA of the CDR3: TGCGCCAGCAGCCGGGAGCGGCACGACAATGAGCAGTTCTTC. Translation gives CASSRERHDNEQFF.

V gene TRBV19 combines with J gene TRBJ2-5; D might be TRBD1 (5 bases). The length of the CDR3 is 14 residues. Trimming shortened V by 5 bases and J by 1 base, and 11 bases separated the two germline ends. Germline CDR1 and CDR2: LNHDA and SQIVND (reference sequence). CDR3 loop: CASSPRQLQETQYF. Here the CDR3 DNA reads TGTGCCAGTAGTCCGCGACAGCTCCAAGAGACCCAGTACTTC.

The chain uses TRBV5-1 and TRBJ1-1; 7 bases match TRBD1. The CDR3 is 16 residues long. After removal of 4 bases from V and 0 bases from J, the junction contained 9 bases not matched to a gene. Germline lookup yields CDR1 SGHRS and CDR2 YFSETQ. The CDR3 bases are TGCGCCAGCAGCCCCGACAGGGCAACCTTGAACACTGAAGCTTTCTTT. This sequence encodes CASSPDRATLNTEAFF.

The chain links TRBV9 to TRBJ2-1, with 9 bases identical to TRBD2. There are 15 residues in the CDR3. Germline values: CDR1 SGDLS, CDR2 YYNGEE. After removal of 5 bases from V and 3 bases from J, the junction contained 6 bases not matched to a gene. In DNA, the CDR3 is TGTGCCAGCAGTGGGGGGACTAGCAGCTACAATGAGCAGTTCTTC. Translation gives CASSGGTSSYNEQFF.

This clone was observed once. The chain is built from TRBV12-3 or TRBV12-4 and TRBJ2-7; TRBD1 aligns across 11 bases. Germline trimming cut 8 bases from V and 3 bases from J; bases unmatched to any gene: 3. The CDR3 contains 13 residues. The CDR3 loop is CASSDRGLYEQYF. The CDR3 region has the DNA TGTGCCAGCTCGGACAGGGGGCTCTACGAGCAGTACTTC.

The V and J genes are TRBV9 and TRBJ1-2; TRBD1 aligns across 7 bases. This CDR3 region has 15 residues. The germline V gene has CDR1 SGDLS and CDR2 YYNGEE. With V trimmed by 3 bases and J by 0 bases, 5 bases remained unmatched. CDR3 in amino acids: CASSGAGGTNYGYTF. In DNA form, the CDR3 reads TGTGCCAGCAGCGGTGCAGGGGGGACTAACTATGGCTACACCTTC.

This sequence joins TRBV28 and TRBJ2-1; 10 bases agree with TRBD2. Losses at the gene ends were 8 bases for V and 12 bases for J; bases not matched to a gene: 13. CDR3 length: 14 amino acids. Germline-derived CDR1 and CDR2 are MDHEN and SYDVKM. CDR3 DNA sequence: TGTGCCAGCCGCACACTAGCGGGAATAGTAGGGCAGTTCTTC. Protein: CASRTLAGIVGQFF.

The rearrangement uses TRBV5-1 and TRBJ1-1, with 7 bases identical to TRBD1. The ends lost 0 bases at V and 2 bases at J; junction bases unmatched: 4. CDR3 length: 15 amino acids. Germline lookup yields CDR1 SGHRS and CDR2 YFSETQ. CDR3 nucleotide sequence: TGCGCCAGCAGCTTGGAACCAGGGGGAAACACTGAAGCTTTCTTT. It is translated as CASSLEPGGNTEAFF.

The chain combines TRBV29-1 with TRBJ1-2, with TRBD1 matching 11 bases. Germline assignment: CDR1 SQVTM and CDR2 ANQGSEA. Trimming cost V 7 bases and J 4 bases; bases outside gene matches: 8. The CDR3 contains 14 residues. DNA for the CDR3: TGCAGCGCTGATACCGGGACAGGGGGCTATGGCTACACCTTC. It encodes CSADTGTGGYGYTF.

The V and J genes are TRBV6-2 or TRBV6-3 and TRBJ2-3, with 8 bases lining up with TRBD2. This CDR3 region has 18 residues. The V and J ends lost 0 bases and 3 bases, in that order; junction bases with no gene match: 11. Germline-derived CDR1 and CDR2 are MNHEY and SVGEGT. CDR3 loop: CASSYSLGVSGRTDTQYF. Written as DNA, the CDR3 is TGTGCCAGCAGTTACTCTCTGGGAGTAAGCGGGAGAACAGATACGCAGTATTTT.

The V gene is TRBV18, the J gene TRBJ2-7, with TRBD2 as a possible D gene (7 bases). Germline V CDR1 and CDR2: KGHSH, LQKENI. The CDR3 has 17 amino acids. Trimming shortened V by 3 bases and J by 1 base, and 19 bases separated the two germline ends. CDR3 DNA sequence: TGTGCCAGCTCACCTTTGGGGGCGCGGGAGTTTTCCTACGAGCAGTACTTC. It specifies CASSPLGAREFSYEQYF.

J is TRBJ2-1 and V is TRBV5-5; 8 bases are a match to TRBD2. CDR1 and CDR2 from the germline V gene are SGHKS and YYEKEE (reference sequence). The CDR3 sequence is 16 residues long. Trimming removed 3 bases from V and 1 base from J; junction bases left unmatched: 6. The CDR3, as DNA: TGTGCCAGCAGCTGGGGGCCTAGCGGGTCCTACAATGAGCAGTTCTTC. Translated, it gives CASSWGPSGSYNEQFF.

The V call is TRBV5-6, the J call TRBJ2-1; D gene ambiguous. The germline CDR1 and CDR2 sequences are SGHDT and YYEEEE. CDR3 length: 13 residues. V gave up 4 bases and J gave up 10 bases, with 15 bases separating them. The CDR3 DNA sequence: TGTGCCAGCAGCCCCCTTCGGGTACCGGAGCAGTTCTTC. Its translation is CASSPLRVPEQFF. Together with reference TRBV5-6 and TRBJ2-1, the CDR3 gives the full variable domain: DAGVTQSPTHLIKTRGQQVTLRCSPKSGHDTVSWYQQALGQGPQFIFQYYEEEERQRGNFPDRFSGHQFPNYSSELNVNALLLGDSALYLCASSPLRVPEQFFGPGTRLTVL.

The CDR3, as DNA: TGTGCCAGCAGGCAACTGGCGGGACAGGGGGAACGGTCACCCCTCCACTTT. Translating gives CASRQLAGQGERSPLHF. The rearrangement uses TRBV5-6 and TRBJ1-6; 11 nucleotides match TRBD1. Trimming at V came to 5 bases and at J to 10 bases, leaving 14 bases not matched to a gene. CDR3 length: 17 amino acids. Germline CDR1 is SGHDT and CDR2 is YYEEEE.

The chain couples TRBV11-2 to TRBJ1-4; possible D gene TRBD1, 5 bases. Trimming removed 5 bases at V and 7 bases at J, with 17 bases between. Germline CDR1 and CDR2: SGHAT and FQNNGV. The CDR3 spans 15 residues. CDR3 sequence reads: CASSPRGAEGEKLFF. The CDR3 nucleotides are TGTGCCAGCAGCCCCCGAGGGGCGGAGGGTGAAAAACTGTTTTTT. Supplemented by reference TRBV11-2 and TRBJ1-4, the full variable domain reads EAGVAQSPRYKIIEKRQSVAFWCNPISGHATLYWYQQILGQGPKLLIQFQNNGVVDDSQLPKDRFSAERLKGVDSTLKIQPAKLEDSAVYLCASSPRGAEGEKLFFGSGTQLSVL.

The gene calls are TRBV7-2 and TRBJ2-3; tentatively, D is TRBD1 (8 bases). V was pared by 5 bases and J by 6 bases, with 24 bases between. The CDR3 is 17 amino acids. Germline V gives CDR1 SGHTA, CDR2 FQGNSA. In nucleotides, the CDR3 is TGTGCCAGCAGCACCCTACAGGGGGGGTTCTCGAGGGATACGCAGTATTTT. Protein sequence: CASSTLQGGFSRDTQYF.

The V call is TRBV10-3, the J call TRBJ2-5; TRBD1 might be the D (6 bases). Germline loops: CDR1 ENHRY, CDR2 SYGVKD. V lost 2 bases and J lost 5, with 12 bases in between. The CDR3 consists of 14 residues. The CDR3 reads CAISEVLGAETQYF. In DNA, the CDR3 is TGTGCCATCAGTGAGGTTTTGGGGGCGGAGACCCAGTACTTC.